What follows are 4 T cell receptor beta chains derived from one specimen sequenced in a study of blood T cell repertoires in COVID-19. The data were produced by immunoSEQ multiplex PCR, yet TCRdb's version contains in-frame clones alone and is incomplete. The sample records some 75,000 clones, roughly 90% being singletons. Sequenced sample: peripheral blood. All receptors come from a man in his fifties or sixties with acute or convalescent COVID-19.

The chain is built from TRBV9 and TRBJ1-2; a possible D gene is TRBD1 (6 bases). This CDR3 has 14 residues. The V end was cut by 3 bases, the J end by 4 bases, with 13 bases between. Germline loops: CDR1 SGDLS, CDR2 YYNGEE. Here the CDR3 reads CASSGTQGAYGYTF. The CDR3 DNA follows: TGTGCCAGCAGCGGGACACAGGGAGCCTATGGCTACACCTTC.

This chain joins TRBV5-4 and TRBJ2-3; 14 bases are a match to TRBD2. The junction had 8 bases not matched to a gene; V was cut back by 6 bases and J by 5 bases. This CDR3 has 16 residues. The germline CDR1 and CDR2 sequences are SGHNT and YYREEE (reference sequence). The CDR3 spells CASTPPGLAGGDTQYF. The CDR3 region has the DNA TGTGCCAGCACCCCCCCAGGACTAGCGGGAGGAGATACGCAGTATTTT.

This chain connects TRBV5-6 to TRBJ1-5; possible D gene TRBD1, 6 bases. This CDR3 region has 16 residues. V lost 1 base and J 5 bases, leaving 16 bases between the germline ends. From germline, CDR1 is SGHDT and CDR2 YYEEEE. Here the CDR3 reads CASSLSKGGKHQPQHF. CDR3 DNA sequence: TGTGCCAGCAGCTTGTCGAAGGGGGGGAAACATCAGCCCCAGCATTTT.

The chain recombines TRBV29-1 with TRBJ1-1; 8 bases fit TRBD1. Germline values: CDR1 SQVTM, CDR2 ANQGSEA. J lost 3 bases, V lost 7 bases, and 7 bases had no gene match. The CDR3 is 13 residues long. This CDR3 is CSAKTGGDTEAFF. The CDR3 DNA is TGCAGCGCTAAAACAGGGGGGGACACTGAAGCTTTCTTT.